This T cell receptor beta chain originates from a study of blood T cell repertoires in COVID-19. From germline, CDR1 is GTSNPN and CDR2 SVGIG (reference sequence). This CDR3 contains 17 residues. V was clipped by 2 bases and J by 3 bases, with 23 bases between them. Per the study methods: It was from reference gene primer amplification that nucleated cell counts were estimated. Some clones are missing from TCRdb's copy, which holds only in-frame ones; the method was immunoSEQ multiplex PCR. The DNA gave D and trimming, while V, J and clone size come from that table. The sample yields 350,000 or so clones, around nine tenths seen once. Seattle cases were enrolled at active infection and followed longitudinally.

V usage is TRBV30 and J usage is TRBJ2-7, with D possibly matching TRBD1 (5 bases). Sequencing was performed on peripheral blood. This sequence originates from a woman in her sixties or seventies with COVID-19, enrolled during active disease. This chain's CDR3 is CAWSSRQLGPRYYEQYF. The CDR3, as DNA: TGTGCCTGGAGTTCGAGACAGCTAGGGCCCCGTTACTACGAGCAGTACTTC.